The 32 T cell receptor beta chains in this list originate from one sample, sequenced in a study of shared clonotypes between healthy human individuals. TCRdb's copy holds only in-frame clones and misses some; the assay was immunoSEQ multiplex PCR. Altogether around 2.3 million clones are present, 95% being singletons, with the ten largest covering roughly 0.13%. The sequenced material came from naive CD4+ T cells sorted from blood. Subset described: CD45RA+ positively selected. The receptors were gathered from a man between 18 and 35 years old in good health.

This sequence joins TRBV9 and TRBJ2-1; no definite D call. V shed 2 bases and J shed 3 bases, with 9 bases lying between them. This CDR3 contains 14 residues. CDR1 is SGDLS, CDR2 YYNGEE, per germline. In DNA, the CDR3 is TGTGCCAGCAGCGTCCAGTCTGGCTACAATGAGCAGTTCTTC. This codes for CASSVQSGYNEQFF. Full variable domain (outside the CDR3, taken from reference TRBV9 and TRBJ2-1): DSGVTQTPKHLITATGQRVTLRCSPRSGDLSVYWYQQSLDQGLQFLIQYYNGEERAKGNILERFSAQQFPDLHSELNLSSLELGDSALYFCASSVQSGYNEQFFGPGTRLTVL.

The chain employs TRBV4-1 and TRBJ2-4, with D perhaps TRBD2 (6 bases). The CDR3 length is 15 residues. The germline V gene encodes CDR1 MGHRA and CDR2 YSYEKL. Trimming took off 4 bases at V and 10 bases at J, with 20 bases between the two ends. CDR3: CASSRDGTGVWIQYF. CDR3 bases: TGCGCCAGCAGCCGGGACGGGACGGGGGTTTGGATTCAGTACTTC.

The V call is TRBV30, the J call TRBJ2-3, with D hard to call. With 0 bases removed from V and 3 bases from J, the gap between germline ends came to 4 bases. The CDR3 runs to 12 residues. CDR1 and CDR2 (germline): GTSNPN, SVGIG (reference sequence). DNA for the CDR3: TGTGCCTGGAGTGTTTTTACAGATACGCAGTATTTT. It is translated as CAWSVFTDTQYF.

The V gene is TRBV4-3, the J gene TRBJ1-1, with D tentatively TRBD1 (5 bases). Trimming cost V 3 bases and J 0 bases, with 11 bases left between them. This CDR3 has 15 residues. Germline V gives CDR1 LGHNA, CDR2 YSLEER. This CDR3 is CASSQLGTVNTEAFF. DNA of the CDR3: TGCGCCAGCAGCCAGCTTGGGACCGTGAACACTGAAGCTTTCTTT.

This sequence joins TRBV4-1 and TRBJ1-3; D not resolved. CDR1 MGHRA and CDR2 YSYEKL come from the germline V gene. Trimming left V 1 base short and J 0 bases short, with 7 bases between. This CDR3 has 15 amino acids. CDR3 sequence reads: CASSQGANSGNTIYF. For the CDR3, the DNA is TGCGCCAGCAGCCAAGGGGCCAACTCTGGAAACACCATATATTTT.

The chain joins TRBV19 to TRBJ2-1; TRBD1 agrees at 7 bases. V lost 5 bases, J lost 8 bases, and 9 bases stayed unmatched. The CDR3 is 14 amino acids. Germline loops: CDR1 LNHDA, CDR2 SQIVND (reference sequence). The CDR3: CASSPGQLIDEQFF. The CDR3 nucleotides read TGTGCCAGTAGTCCGGGACAGCTTATCGATGAGCAGTTCTTC. Using reference TRBV19 and TRBJ2-1 for the parts outside the CDR3, the full variable domain is DGGITQSPKYLFRKEGQNVTLSCEQNLNHDAMYWYRQDPGQGLRLIYYSQIVNDFQKGDIAEGYSVSREKKESFPLTVTSAQKNPTAFYLCASSPGQLIDEQFFGPGTRLTVL.

This chain's CDR3 is CASSLLSRGKETQYF. DNA of the CDR3: TGTGCCAGCAGCCTTCTCTCTCGGGGAAAAGAGACCCAGTACTTC. The chain uses TRBV5-6 and TRBJ2-5; tentatively, D is TRBD2 (5 bases). The ends were cut back, 4 bases at V and 3 bases at J, with 16 bases in the middle. The CDR3 runs 15 residues. Germline values: CDR1 SGHDT, CDR2 YYEEEE.

Of note for this clone: The same CDR3 arises from other DNA sequences in this sample as well. The V call is TRBV18, the J call TRBJ1-1; possible D gene TRBD1, 6 bases. From germline, CDR1 is KGHSH and CDR2 LQKENI. V gave up 2 bases and J gave up 5 bases, with 9 bases separating them. The CDR3 loop spans 13 amino acids. CDR3 coding DNA: TGTGCCAGCTCACCAATAGGGGGGACTGAAGCTTTCTTT. Its protein is CASSPIGGTEAFF.

This sequence joins TRBV9 and TRBJ2-7; possible D gene TRBD1, 6 bases. The V end was cut by 3 bases, the J end by 1 base, with 11 bases between. The germline CDR1 and CDR2 sequences are SGDLS and YYNGEE. CDR3 length: 14 amino acids. CDR3 sequence (DNA): TGTGCCAGCAGCGCCGGACAGCCATCCTACGAGCAGTACTTC. Its protein product is CASSAGQPSYEQYF.

The chain recombines TRBV5-1 with TRBJ2-5, with a tentative D call TRBD1 (6 bases). Trimming took 3 bases from V and 4 from J, leaving 19 bases between them. The CDR3 sequence is 16 residues long. Germline lookup yields CDR1 SGHRS and CDR2 YFSETQ. CDR3 nucleotides: TGCGCCAGCAGCTGGGGGCAAGGCACTTTAGGAGAGACCCAGTACTTC. Its translation is CASSWGQGTLGETQYF.

V gene TRBV27 combines with J gene TRBJ2-7; D unclear. This CDR3 contains 14 residues. Germline lookup yields CDR1 MNHEY and CDR2 SMNVEV (reference sequence). V lost 8 bases to trimming and J lost 2 bases, with 16 bases between them. As DNA, the CDR3 is TGTGCCAGCGGCAGGACGGCTAATCCCTACGAGCAGTACTTC. Its protein is CASGRTANPYEQYF.

The rearrangement joins TRBV9 to TRBJ1-6; D unclear. Germline V gives CDR1 SGDLS, CDR2 YYNGEE. CDR3 size: 16 residues. Trimming removed 0 bases at V and 3 bases at J, with 10 bases between. CDR3 in DNA: TGTGCCAGCAGCGTAGGTAAATCTAGCTATAATTCACCCCTCCACTTT. This sequence encodes CASSVGKSSYNSPLHF.

This rearrangement joins TRBV19 to TRBJ2-2; D call uncertain. Germline V gene lookup returns CDR1 LNHDA and CDR2 SQIVND (reference sequence). The germline V and J ends were trimmed by 4 bases and 8 bases, with 14 bases remaining between them. The CDR3 extends over 14 amino acids. CDR3 residues: CASSTRDGRGELFF. The CDR3 region has the DNA TGTGCCAGTAGTACTCGAGACGGTCGGGGGGAGCTGTTTTTT.

This rearrangement joins TRBV6-1 to TRBJ1-5; 7 nucleotides agree with TRBD1. In germline, CDR1 is MNHNS, CDR2 SASEGT. This CDR3 has 14 amino acids. J lost 6 bases, V lost 7 bases, and 9 bases had no gene match. The CDR3 DNA is TGTGCCAGCACCACTCGGGACAGAACTCAGCCCCAGCATTTT. Translation gives CASTTRDRTQPQHF.

The V and J genes are TRBV28 and TRBJ1-5, with D possibly matching TRBD1 (5 bases). Trimming cost V 6 bases and J 6 bases, with 15 bases left between them. The CDR3 has 14 amino acids. From germline, CDR1 is MDHEN and CDR2 SYDVKM. The CDR3 sequence: CASSTPGTSQPQHF. The CDR3 nucleotides read TGTGCCAGCAGCACCCCGGGGACCAGTCAGCCCCAGCATTTT.

For this clone: Distinct nucleotide sequences in the sample also encode this CDR3. The gene calls are TRBV5-4 and TRBJ2-7; 9 bases are a match to TRBD2. The V and J ends lost 0 bases and 0 bases, in that order; junction bases with no gene match: 4. The CDR3 has 16 amino acids. Germline CDR1 SGHNT, CDR2 YYREEE (reference sequence). The CDR3 sequence is CASSLGTSGSSYEQYF. Here the CDR3 DNA reads TGTGCCAGCAGCTTGGGAACTAGCGGGTCCTCCTACGAGCAGTACTTC.

The rearrangement links TRBV30 to TRBJ2-7; TRBD2 matches at 13 bases. The junction had 4 bases not matched to a gene; V was cut back by 3 bases and J by 2 bases. This CDR3 has 15 amino acids. CDR1 GTSNPN and CDR2 SVGIG come from the germline V gene (reference sequence). The CDR3 region is CAWSILAGGPYEQYF. The CDR3 coding sequence is TGTGCCTGGAGCATACTAGCGGGAGGGCCCTACGAGCAGTACTTC.

This clone occurred once. The chain couples TRBV5-1 to TRBJ2-6; D unclear. This CDR3 is built from 14 residues. Germline lookup yields CDR1 SGHRS and CDR2 YFSETQ. Trimming removed 6 bases from V and 4 bases from J, with 11 bases in between. CDR3 nucleotides: TGCGCCAGCACTACCGCCTTGGGGGCCAACGTCCTGACTTTC. Translating it yields CASTTALGANVLTF.

In DNA form, the CDR3 reads TGCGCCAGCAGCTTACAGGAGACTGGGGCCAACGTCCTGACTTTC. Translated, it gives CASSLQETGANVLTF. The rearrangement joins TRBV5-1 to TRBJ2-6; D might be TRBD1 (5 bases). The CDR3 totals 15 residues. Per germline, CDR1 SGHRS and CDR2 YFSETQ. Trimming left V 2 bases short and J 2 bases short, with 8 bases between.

The rearrangement joins TRBV7-9 to TRBJ1-6; TRBD1 might be the D (5 bases). CDR1 is SEHNR, CDR2 FQNEAQ, per germline (reference sequence). This CDR3 contains 14 residues. Trimming shortened V by 2 bases and J by 6 bases, and 8 bases separated the two germline ends. CDR3 amino acids: CASSLKQANSPLHF. In nucleotides, the CDR3 is TGTGCCAGCAGCTTAAAACAGGCTAATTCACCCCTCCACTTT.

The chain combines TRBV15 with TRBJ1-6, with D unresolved. V lost 0 bases and J 8 bases, leaving 17 bases between the germline ends. CDR3 length: 17 residues. Per the germline V gene, CDR1 is LNHNV and CDR2 is YYDKDF (reference sequence). The CDR3 nucleotides are TGTGCCACCAGCAGAGATGGGAGAGGCGGGTTTTATTCACCCCTCCACTTT. This gives the protein CATSRDGRGGFYSPLHF.

The J gene is TRBJ1-2, the V gene TRBV28, with D hard to call. CDR3 size: 13 residues. Germline CDR1 MDHEN, CDR2 SYDVKM. Trimming took 5 bases from V and 5 from J, leaving 12 bases between them. CDR3 sequence reads: CASSPPHRYGYTF. The DNA for the CDR3 is TGTGCCAGCAGTCCCCCCCACAGATATGGCTACACCTTC.

This clone was seen a single time. The CDR3 sequence: CASSGTPTQYF. For the CDR3, the DNA is TGTGCCAGCAGTGGGACACCAACGCAGTATTTT. This chain connects TRBV6-1 to TRBJ2-3, with TRBD1 as a possible D gene (5 bases). Germline CDR1 reads MNHNS; CDR2 reads SASEGT. Trimming pared 4 bases from V and 9 bases from J, leaving 8 bases between. This CDR3 comprises 11 residues.

V is TRBV11-1 and J is TRBJ2-4; weak D call: TRBD1 (6 bases). Germline lookup yields CDR1 SGHAT and CDR2 FQDESV (reference sequence). Trimming took 3 bases from V and 0 from J, leaving 18 bases between them. CDR3 length equals 18 residues. CDR3 in DNA: TGTGCCAGCAGCTTTAGCGACAGGACGACATCAGCCAAAAACATTCAGTACTTC. It yields the protein CASSFSDRTTSAKNIQYF.

The chain has TRBV21-1 and TRBJ1-4; the DNA was not used to check the table's D call, TRBD1. TRBV21-1 is shown as a pseudogene. CDR3 length equals 15 residues. CDR3 DNA: TGTGCCAGCAGCAAGGGGAGACAGGGGGCTGAAAAACTGTTTTTT. Translated: CASSKGRQGAEKLFF.

Details on this clone: The sample holds other DNA sequences that translate to the same CDR3. The V gene is TRBV28, the J gene TRBJ1-2, with D unclear. CDR1 MDHEN and CDR2 SYDVKM come from the germline V gene. V lost 2 bases to trimming and J lost 0 bases, with 4 bases between them. This CDR3 has 13 residues. CDR3 sequence reads: CASSLTTNYGYTF. In nucleotides, the CDR3 is TGTGCCAGCAGTTTAACTACTAACTATGGCTACACCTTC.

The chain links TRBV7-9 to TRBJ1-2; D gene uncertain. The CDR3 is 15 amino acids. The germline V gene encodes CDR1 SEHNR and CDR2 FQNEAQ (reference sequence). Trimming removed 8 bases at V and 0 bases at J, with 16 bases between. The CDR3 loop reads CASSRGLSANYGYTF. In DNA form, the CDR3 reads TGTGCCAGCTCCCGAGGTCTGAGCGCTAACTATGGCTACACCTTC.

V and J are TRBV9 and TRBJ2-7, with D possibly being TRBD2 (5 bases). CDR1 is SGDLS and CDR2 is YYNGEE in the germline V gene. The CDR3 is made up of 16 amino acids. Between the trimmed V and J ends, which lost 0 bases and 0 bases, there was a span of 13 bases. This chain's CDR3 is CASSVVAGPRSYEQYF. Written as DNA, the CDR3 is TGTGCCAGCAGCGTAGTCGCGGGTCCGCGCTCCTACGAGCAGTACTTC.

This clone was seen only once. This chain joins TRBV5-4 and TRBJ2-7, with 8 nucleotides matching TRBD2. The germline gives CDR1 SGHNT, CDR2 YYREEE (reference sequence). Trimming took 0 bases from V and 3 from J; bases not matched to a gene: 2. This CDR3 has 14 residues. CDR3 amino acids: CASSLEGLVYEQYF. CDR3 DNA sequence: TGTGCCAGCAGCTTGGAGGGACTAGTCTACGAGCAGTACTTC.

V and J are TRBV9 and TRBJ1-6; possible D gene TRBD1, 5 bases. Per germline, CDR1 SGDLS and CDR2 YYNGEE. Trimming took off 4 bases at V and 7 bases at J, with 15 bases between the two ends. This CDR3 spans 15 amino acids. CDR3 coding DNA: TGTGCCAGCAGCCCTGTCGGGGCAGGGAATTCACCCCTCCACTTT. Its protein product is CASSPVGAGNSPLHF.

This clone has a single count. The chain joins TRBV28 to TRBJ1-3; 7 positions match TRBD1. This CDR3 is 18 amino acids long. The junction had 17 bases not matched to a gene; V was cut back by 5 bases and J by 4 bases. The germline gives CDR1 MDHEN, CDR2 SYDVKM. The DNA for the CDR3 is TGTGCCAGCAGTGCGATGGGGATCGACAGGGCAACAGGAAACACCATATATTTT. The encoded protein is CASSAMGIDRATGNTIYF.

A word on this clone: Within the sample, other DNA sequences also encode this same CDR3. The V gene is TRBV11-2, the J gene TRBJ1-1; no clear D gene. This CDR3 has 12 amino acids. Germline V gene data show CDR1 as SGHAT and CDR2 as FQNNGV. V was pared by 5 bases and J by 1 base, with 5 bases between. This CDR3 reads CASSLKNTEAFF. The CDR3 nucleotides read TGTGCCAGCAGCCTAAAGAACACTGAAGCTTTCTTT.